This T cell receptor beta chain appears in the sequencing data of a study of CD8 T cells in Susac syndrome (dated by TCRdb to the late 2010s). The study in broad terms: The study used repertoire sequencing to test whether antigen drove CD8+ T cell activation and differentiation in Susac syndrome.

Peripheral blood CD8+ and CD4+ T cells from healthy donors, Susac syndrome patients and multiple sclerosis patients were profiled using high-throughput TCR beta sequencing. Multiple sclerosis controls were treatment-naive patients with stable or active relapsing-remitting disease fulfilling revised McDonald criteria. Bulk CD8+ and CD4+ T cells were purified by magnetic negative isolation, whereas CD8+ TEMRA cells were enriched by FACS. Blood was collected in EDTA tubes and processed within 24 hours, with PBMCs isolated through density gradient centrifugation. PBMCs intended for TCR sequencing were frozen in liquid nitrogen and were later thawed in a 37 degrees C water bath. The sorted or isolated CD4+, CD8+ and CD8+ TEMRA cells reached a purity of at least 90%. Concerning this clonotype itself: No antigen is known for it. Base qualities are not at hand, and no much larger clone is one base apart.

The research as a whole found: The study acknowledged that relatively few individuals were included in the TCR sequencing and HLA analysis.

RNA was extracted with the RNeasy kit and roughly 0.5 to 1 ug was reverse transcribed using random hexamers. The immunoSEQ multiplex PCR assay, covering 54 Vbeta and 13 Jbeta segments, was used to amplify TCR beta CDR3 regions. PCR amplification bias was corrected by using a synthetic template baseline for primer optimization and computational correction. As for the original processing: Only productive sequences were kept, with reads annotated to V, D and J genes according to IMGT and analyzed in immunoSEQ Analyzer. Clonality was computed as one minus Shannon entropy normalized by log2 of the number of productive unique sequences. For each patient and control, public and private clones were evaluated within the 100 most prevalent clones. Clones were defined as Susac-specific if absent from the healthy and MS cohorts, from over a thousand published viral clones and from other ImmuneACCESS disease sequences. The raw public reads went through TCRdb reprocessing: fastp at Q25, MiXCR clone calling, in-frame beta chains kept. For every CDR3 protein sequence, its rows merge into one entry that carries the most common genes and DNA. The V and J calls and clone size come from TCRdb's table, not from the authors' own analysis. Across this sample there are 150,000 to 200,000 distinct CDR3 sequences, with 85% to 95% seen only once. Jointly, the top ten make up more than 0.08% of the sample.

The junction carries 9 bases between V and J, which are trimmed by 5 bases and 2 bases respectively. The CDR3 starts with the cysteine, ends with the phenylalanine, and has 13 residues. The read is trimmed to its CDR3 DNA, 39 bases read in frame from base 1. From a lookup of the germline V gene (reference sequence), CDR1 and CDR2 are MNHEY and SMNVEV. The V and J segments used are TRBV27 and TRBJ1-2; no D segment can be confidently identified. Sequenced: CD4+ T cells from PBMCs. This clonotype was obtained from a human donor with multiple sclerosis. The DNA sequence is as follows: TGTGCCAGCAGTCTCCACCCCAACTATGGCTACACCTTC. Translation gives CASSLHPNYGYTF.